These T cell receptor beta chains were read from a single sample in a study of CD8 T cells in ankylosing spondylitis. TCRdb re-analysed the 5' RACE reads in MiXCR, keeping a single row per CDR3 protein. The sample has under 200,000 distinct CDR3 sequences, roughly 10% seen once. The source material was blood, either unsorted or a sorted T cell fraction (not recorded which). These receptors were obtained from a male donor with ankylosing spondylitis or in good health (not recorded which). Each CDR3 is given with its conserved first and last residue. The order of the fields is clone size, J gene, D gene, V gene, CDR3 DNA, CDR3 protein. The D gene is left open where the match is weak. The size field is filled for only some rows; it gives once, few, many or a size class.

>many|TRBJ2-5|TRBD2|TRBV10-2
TGCGCCACCCAACTAGCGGGGGTTAAGTCAGAGACCCAGTACTTC
CATQLAGVKSETQYF
>NA|TRBJ2-1|TRBD2|TRBV20-1
TGCAGTGCAGATAGCGGGGCTAGCTCCTACAATGAGCAGTTCTTC
CSADSGASSYNEQFF
>NA|TRBJ2-3|TRBD2|TRBV6-2/TRBV6-3
TGTGCCAGCAGCTACCCCGGGACTAGCGGGAGAAGAGAGTATTTT
CASSYPGTSGRREYF
>few|TRBJ1-6|NA|TRBV5-5
TGTGCCAGCAGGTTACAGGGAGCTAATTCACCCCTCCACTTT
CASRLQGANSPLHF
>many|TRBJ2-3|NA|TRBV5-1
TGCGCCAGCAGCTTTAGGGCCCGCACAGATACGCAGTATTTT
CASSFRARTDTQYF
>many|TRBJ2-1|NA|TRBV5-1
TGCGCCAGCAGCTTCCTTAGCGGACTTGCGGCGGATGAGCAGTTCTTC
CASSFLSGLAADEQFF
>many|TRBJ2-1|NA|TRBV27
TGTGCCAGCAGTTTCGCCGGCTCCTACAATGAGCAGTTCTTC
CASSFAGSYNEQFF
>NA|TRBJ2-1|TRBD2|TRBV20-1
TGCAGTGCGTTACTAGCGGGAGGCGCCTACAATGAGCAGTTCTTC
CSALLAGGAYNEQFF
>many|TRBJ1-1|TRBD1|TRBV20-1
TGCAGTGCTAGAGATGGGTCTCGGGACAGGGCTGCTTTCTTT
CSARDGSRDRAAFF
>many|TRBJ2-1|NA|TRBV27
TGTGCCAGCAGTTTCCGCATAGACAATGAGCAGTTCTTC
CASSFRIDNEQFF
>few|TRBJ2-7|NA|TRBV27
TGTGCCAGCAGTTTATCATCCCCCAGCTCCTACGAGCAGTACTTC
CASSLSSPSSYEQYF
>many|TRBJ1-3|TRBD1|TRBV15
TGTGCCACCAGCAGAGCGTTCAGGGGGTCTGGAAACACCATATATTTT
CATSRAFRGSGNTIYF
>many|TRBJ2-1|TRBD2|TRBV20-1
TGCAGTGCCACCCGGACTAGCGGGAGTATCAATGAGCAGTTCTTC
CSATRTSGSINEQFF
>many|TRBJ2-1|TRBD2|TRBV12-3/TRBV12-4
TGTGCCAGCAGCCCTTGGTCGGCTAGCGGGAGGGCCAGAGAGCAGTTCTTC
CASSPWSASGRAREQFF
>NA|TRBJ2-7|TRBD1|TRBV5-1
TGCGCCAGCAGCTTGGAGTATAGGACAGGGGTCGACGAGCAGTACTTC
CASSLEYRTGVDEQYF
>NA|TRBJ1-2|NA|TRBV27
TGTGCCAGCAGTTCCTCCGGGACTCGGGGTCGATGGGGCTACACCTTC
CASSSSGTRGRWGYTF
>NA|TRBJ2-2|TRBD2|TRBV14
TGTGCCAGCAGGACTAGCGGGAGCACCGGGGAGCTGTTTTTT
CASRTSGSTGELFF
>many|TRBJ2-3|TRBD2|TRBV10-3
TGTGCCATCAGTGGCCCCCGGGGGGGGGGATTCACAGATACGCAGTATTTT
CAISGPRGGGFTDTQYF
>many|TRBJ1-1|NA|TRBV5-1
TGCGCCAGCACTAACGGGGGGAGGACTGAAGCTTTCTTT
CASTNGGRTEAFF
>many|TRBJ1-1|NA|TRBV10-3
TGTGCCATCAGTGAAGGGGGGGCGAGGAACACTGAAGCTTTCTTT
CAISEGGARNTEAFF
>many|TRBJ2-1|TRBD2|TRBV5-1
TGCGCCAGCAGCTTGGCGGCTAGCGGGAGCCCTACGGATGAGCAGTTCTTC
CASSLAASGSPTDEQFF
>many|TRBJ2-1|NA|TRBV7-8
TGTGCCAGCAGCGCCCACCAGCACAATGAGCAGTTCTTC
CASSAHQHNEQFF
>NA|TRBJ1-2|TRBD1|TRBV9
TGTGCCAGCAGCGTAGCGGGACAGGGGGACTATGGCTACACCTTC
CASSVAGQGDYGYTF
>many|TRBJ2-3|TRBD2|TRBV9
TGTGCCAGCAGCGCGCCCGGGGGGGGGCTCACAGATACGCAGTATTTT
CASSAPGGGLTDTQYF
>many|TRBJ2-3|TRBD1|TRBV20-1
TGCAGTGCTAACCACCGACAGGGTTGGGCAGATACGCAGTATTTT
CSANHRQGWADTQYF
>many|TRBJ2-2|NA|TRBV29-1
TGCAGCGTTGAAACAGGAACCGGGGAGCTGTTTTTT
CSVETGTGELFF
>few|TRBJ1-1|NA|TRBV11-3
TGTGCCAGCAGTCGGTTCCTTGAAACTGAAGCTTTCTTT
CASSRFLETEAFF